The present entry profiles one TCR beta chain with its context. What it binds is unknown. Next came a second PCR, run for roughly 7 to 12 cycles, which used a sample-barcoded 5' primer along with a J-beta primer mix. TCRdb reprocessed the 5' RACE reads with MiXCR, giving one entry per CDR3 protein. In the table there are 550,000 to 750,000 distinct CDR3 sequences, more than 20% of which are singletons. This entry belongs to a study of blood T cells in healthy people across ages. Findings and caveats of the study: Samples with more naive T cells showed higher observed beta diversity.

CDR3 size: 16 residues. Per the germline V gene, CDR1 is SGHTA and CDR2 is FQGNSA. Losses at the gene ends were 4 bases for V and 0 bases for J; bases not matched to a gene: 4. The rearrangement joins TRBV7-2 to TRBJ1-3, with 9 bases identical to TRBD1. This TCR came from a man in his sixties or seventies in good health. The specimen was blood. The CDR3 coding sequence is TGTGCCAGCAGCTCTCCGACAGGGGGCTCTGGAAACACCATATATTTT. It yields the protein CASSSPTGGSGNTIYF.